The 17 T cell receptor beta chains given below trace back to one sample, sequenced in a study of monozygotic twins with inflammatory bowel disease. For each CDR3 protein, TCRdb gives one entry from its re-call of the 5' RACE reads, without DNA. The listing records approximately 340,000 distinct CDR3 sequences. The sequencing input was blood. These receptors were taken from a human donor with ulcerative colitis or Crohn's disease, or a healthy co-twin of an affected twin (not recorded which).

The chain joins TRBV20-1 to TRBJ1-5; TCRdb proposes TRBD1, but this gene call is untestable without DNA. Germline V gene sequence: CDR1 DFQATT, CDR2 SNEGSKA (reference sequence). CDR3 length: 14 residues. This chain's CDR3 is CSARKGQGAFPQHF.

V usage is TRBV4-3 and J usage is TRBJ2-3; TCRdb proposes TRBD1, but this gene call is untestable without DNA. Germline-derived CDR1 and CDR2 are LGHNA and YSLEER. The CDR3 extends over 16 amino acids. The CDR3 sequence: CASSQVGTGITDTQYF.

The CDR3 loop reads CASSLGAPDREGHQPQHF. The chain combines TRBV7-8 with TRBJ1-5; there is no DNA to check the TCRdb D call of TRBD1. This CDR3 region has 18 residues. CDR1 and CDR2 from the germline V gene are SGHVS and FQNEAQ.

The rearrangement uses TRBV20-1 and TRBJ2-1; lacking DNA, the TRBD1 call made by TCRdb goes unchecked. This CDR3 is built from 15 residues. The germline V gene encodes CDR1 DFQATT and CDR2 SNEGSKA (reference sequence). The CDR3 loop reads CSARENRVIRNEQFF.

The V call is TRBV12-3 or TRBV12-4, the J call TRBJ1-4. The CDR3 is 15 residues long. The CDR3 here is CASRPPGTHGEKLFF.

This CDR3 is CASSSDLFYEQYF. This rearrangement joins TRBV5-1 to TRBJ2-7. The CDR3 runs to 13 residues. Germline values: CDR1 SGHRS, CDR2 YFSETQ.

The rearrangement joins TRBV2 to TRBJ2-7. Germline V lookup: CDR1 SNHLY, CDR2 FYNNEI. This CDR3 is built from 12 residues. The CDR3 protein is CASSEAPYEQYF.

The CDR3 sequence: CASSLLSGFGELFF. The J gene is TRBJ2-2, the V gene TRBV6-1; TCRdb returns TRBD1, unconfirmable since there is no DNA. There are 14 residues in the CDR3. The germline V gene encodes CDR1 MNHNS and CDR2 SASEGT.

The gene calls are TRBV29-1 and TRBJ2-1. The CDR3 is 18 residues long. Looked up from germline, CDR1 is SQVTM and CDR2 is ANQGSEA. The CDR3 region is CSVEALPVLSGAYNEQFF.

This chain links TRBV5-1 with TRBJ2-2. This CDR3 has 14 residues. Germline V CDR1 and CDR2: SGHRS, YFSETQ. The CDR3 sequence: CASSTTSKSGELFF.

This sequence joins TRBV7-2 and TRBJ1-2; the D gene TCRdb calls, TRBD1, cannot be checked with no DNA. The CDR3 loop spans 13 amino acids. From germline, CDR1 is SGHTA and CDR2 FQGNSA. The chain's CDR3 is CASSLGRVSGYTF. The full variable domain, its missing parts supplied by reference TRBV7-2 and TRBJ1-2, is GAGVSQSPSNKVTEKGKDVELRCDPISGHTALYWYRQSLGQGLEFLIYFQGNSAPDKSGLPSDRFSAERTGGSVSTLTIQRTQQEDSAVYLCASSLGRVSGYTFGSGTRLTVV.

The V and J genes are TRBV28 and TRBJ2-1. Germline V CDR1 and CDR2: MDHEN, SYDVKM. CDR3 length: 13 amino acids. Here the CDR3 reads CASSLIGYNEQFF.

The chain links TRBV7-9 to TRBJ2-5; TCRdb names TRBD1, which stays unverified in the absence of DNA. The CDR3 covers 17 residues. CDR1 and CDR2 from the germline V gene are SEHNR and FQNEAQ (reference sequence). This CDR3 reads CASSLGVEWTGKETQYF.

This chain joins TRBV28 and TRBJ1-5; checking the TCRdb D call of TRBD1 is not possible without DNA. Per the germline V gene, CDR1 is MDHEN and CDR2 is SYDVKM. The CDR3 is 15 amino acids. The CDR3 sequence is CASSLGTLGEQPQHF.

This CDR3 is CASSPTSGASYEQYF. The J gene is TRBJ2-7, the V gene TRBV9; TCRdb reports TRBD2, a call that lacks DNA to check it against. This CDR3 is 15 amino acids long. CDR1 SGDLS and CDR2 YYNGEE come from the germline V gene.

The chain combines TRBV28 with TRBJ2-7; TCRdb lists TRBD1, though no DNA is available to test this call. There are 14 residues in the CDR3. Germline CDR1 reads MDHEN; CDR2 reads SYDVKM. CDR3: CASSDRQGSYEQYF.

The V gene is TRBV27, the J gene TRBJ2-7; the TCRdb D gene call, TRBD1, has no DNA to confirm it. The CDR3 has 12 residues. Germline V gene lookup returns CDR1 MNHEY and CDR2 SMNVEV (reference sequence). This CDR3 reads CASGGGVYEQYF.